The sequence of this T cell receptor beta chain was determined in a study of cytomegalovirus exposure and HLA in healthy donors. Study details: Earlier, some 170 million T cells were analyzed, and 90 million to 140 million unique TCR beta sequences were found among them. Study results and limitations: A further, later analysis showed that HLA-associated TCR beta chains (compared with equally common others) were more clonally expanded. Within an earlier analysis, most TCR beta V segments proved productive either about 90% or about 30% of the time. Cytomegalovirus-associated TCR beta chains were listed, numbering under 200.

Remarks on this clone: What it binds is unknown.

V was trimmed by 4 bases and J by 3 bases, leaving 13 bases between them. Germline lookup yields CDR1 SGHNT and CDR2 YENEEA. The CDR3 length is 14 residues. Vbeta (60) and Jbeta (13) primers were used in the PCR. Some clones are missing from TCRdb's copy, which holds only in-frame ones; the method was immunoSEQ multiplex PCR. The sample totals 100,000 to 150,000 clones. This chain uses TRBV11-3 with TRBJ2-7, with D possibly being TRBD1 (7 bases). The TCR comes from a man aged 25 to 45 in good health and CMV-seronegative. Sequenced material: PBMCs. The CDR3 sequence is CASSSGRGDYEQYF. The CDR3 DNA is TGTGCCAGCAGCTCCGGCAGGGGGGACTACGAGCAGTACTTC.